This TCR beta chain was sequenced in a study of TIL therapy for anti-PD-1-resistant metastatic lung cancer (dated by TCRdb to the early 2020s). Study-level background: Enrolled patients had a median age of around 58 years (range roughly 35-85) and a median tumor PD-L1 proportion score of around 6%. Most of the cohort had lung adenocarcinoma, several tumors were EGFR-mutant and two were ALK-rearranged, and half of the patients were current or former smokers. Across the cohort, whole-exome sequencing showed a median non-synonymous tumor mutation burden of around 1.4 mutations per megabase. Tumor and peripheral blood T cell receptor beta sequencing was used to track clonotypes across tumor, expanded TIL product and serial blood samples.

Broader findings and caveats from the paper: The cohort was highly selected, with more treatment-naive, never-smoker and oncogene-addicted patients than typical, limiting generalizability. Compared with baseline intratumoral T cells, expanded TIL cultures were more clonal and less diverse (median clonality around 6% vs 30%, p < 0.0001). The study protocol defined all tumor marker inferences as exploratory. Clonal turnover during TIL culture was high, and many clones enriched in the product were not detected in the baseline tumor, suggesting clonal contraction instead of faithful expansion.

The sample's time point label, in plain terms: pre-treatment sample, taken before nivolumab and TIL therapy. Excised metastases, mostly pleural nodules or supraclavicular lymph nodes, were used as baseline tumor samples and were taken from the same resection from which TIL were grown. Tumors were harvested prior to any PD-1/PD-L1 blockade, after which nivolumab was administered to patients, and lymphodepletion, expanded TIL infusion and IL-2 were given to patients who progressed. A phase I trial run at two centers enrolled adults with stage 4 NSCLC between 2017 and January 2020. The samples were obtained from a phase I trial that was single-arm and open-label and tested tumor-infiltrating lymphocyte therapy combined with nivolumab in advanced non-small cell lung cancer. Parts of each resected tumor were snap-frozen in liquid nitrogen and kept at -80 degrees C. Using laser-capture macrodissection, tumor regions of interest were selected on H&E sections, then pulverized into approximately 16 mg aliquots and extracted using Qiagen Allprep kits.

Clipping removes 4 bases from V and 13 bases from J, with 6 as the unmatched junction base count. The CDR3 holds 13 amino acids from the cysteine to the phenylalanine. CDR3 DNA is the only sequence kept; it has 39 bases, read in frame from the first base. The CDR1 and CDR2 encoded by the germline V gene (reference sequence) are MNHEY and SMNVEV. A remark on this clone: Its recognized antigen is unknown. Base qualities were left out, and no much larger clone turns up one base away.

TCR beta CDR3 regions were amplified from genomic DNA by bias-controlled multiplex PCR with the immunoSEQ v3 hsTCRB kit. TCR libraries were sequenced on an Illumina NextSeq 500 to around 2 million read pairs for survey level or roughly 4.5-6.5 million for deep level. Per the original workflow: The immunoSEQ Analyzer software assigned V, D and J genes, filtered out non-productive sequences, and reported clonality. To compare repertoires between infused TIL and blood, productive Simpson clonality was used along with the Morisita overlap index of productive TRB rearrangements. Drawn from immuneACCESS, this table holds only the in-frame rearrangements with V and J called that TCRdb kept. Clones are partly lost; checked studies trace under half to an unresolved V gene and leave the rest unexplained. V and J calls and clone size follow that table, whereas D and trimming were derived from the DNA. Within this sample are about 95,000 clones, with approximately 65% of them counted one time only. The leading ten clones occupy 9.5% to 12% of the sample.

The sample here was tumor tissue, taken at baseline. The source is a person aged 25-79 years with non-small cell lung cancer. The rearrangement combines TRBV27 with TRBJ1-6; 8 nucleotides in the junction match TRBD1. The sequence in DNA is TGTGCCAGCAGTTCCATGACAGGGGCGCCCCTCCACTTT. Translated, it gives CASSSMTGAPLHF.